These T cell receptor beta chains were read from a single sample in a study of blood T cell repertoires in COVID-19. Clones were sequenced by immunoSEQ multiplex PCR, and TCRdb holds only the in-frame ones, with some missing. The table records approximately 330,000 clones, 87% of them present only once. Source material: peripheral blood. The receptor set was obtained from a man aged 25-40 years with COVID-19, enrolled during active disease. Each CDR3 is given with its conserved first and last residue. The D gene is left open where the match is weak. Where a row states a size, it is once, few, many or the class of an expanded clone; other rows omit it.

clone_size j_call v_call cdr3_length d_call cdr3_aa
NA TRBJ1-3 TRBV27 14 TRBD1 CASSGTASGNTIYF
NA TRBJ1-1 TRBV7-2 15 NA CASRFTGQTNTEAFF
NA TRBJ1-2 TRBV12-3/TRBV12-4 13 NA CASSLATLYGYTF
NA TRBJ2-1 TRBV18 14 TRBD1 CASFGGQGAHEQFF
NA TRBJ2-5 TRBV19 15 NA CASGPRRGQRETQYF
NA TRBJ2-4 TRBV25-1 14 TRBD1 CASAGQGGLNIQYF
NA TRBJ2-7 TRBV13 14 TRBD2 CASSRSGISYEQYF
NA TRBJ1-2 TRBV21-1 17 NA CASSKKTAKVINYGYTF
NA TRBJ1-5 TRBV5-8 13 NA CASSLAGGQPQHF
NA TRBJ1-2 TRBV5-6 13 NA CASSLDRHYGYTF
once TRBJ2-7 TRBV27 17 NA CASSSISGMGSSYEQYF
NA TRBJ2-6 TRBV12-5 15 NA CASGPPSGGANVLTF
NA TRBJ2-3 TRBV29-1 15 TRBD1 CSVALTGTVTDTQYF
NA TRBJ2-1 TRBV19 17 TRBD2 CASSRAGSGSSYNEQFF
NA TRBJ1-6 TRBV10-3 14 TRBD1 CAIRQGTYNSPLHF
NA TRBJ2-3 TRBV24-1 16 TRBD1 CATSDPSRTGSDTQYF
NA TRBJ1-3 TRBV27 17 TRBD1 CASGLIGGAPAGNTIYF
NA TRBJ2-1 TRBV6-2/TRBV6-3 11 NA CASSYFYEQFF
NA TRBJ1-1 TRBV4-1 15 NA CASSQGAGLGGRAFF
once TRBJ1-1 TRBV28 12 NA CASSLDRTEAFF
NA TRBJ2-1 TRBV30 13 NA CAGNRVSYNEQFF
NA TRBJ2-1 TRBV27 14 TRBD2 CASLRTSSYNEQFF
NA TRBJ1-2 TRBV3-1/TRBV3-2 14 NA CASSQAGFGYGYTF
few TRBJ2-1 TRBV6-4 13 NA CASSDRTNNEQFF
once TRBJ2-2 TRBV11-3 17 TRBD2 CASSPGVGGSAPGELFF
NA TRBJ2-3 TRBV6-5 14 TRBD1 CAGSRDRSADTQYF
NA TRBJ2-1 TRBV28 14 NA CASRRQYPYNEQFF